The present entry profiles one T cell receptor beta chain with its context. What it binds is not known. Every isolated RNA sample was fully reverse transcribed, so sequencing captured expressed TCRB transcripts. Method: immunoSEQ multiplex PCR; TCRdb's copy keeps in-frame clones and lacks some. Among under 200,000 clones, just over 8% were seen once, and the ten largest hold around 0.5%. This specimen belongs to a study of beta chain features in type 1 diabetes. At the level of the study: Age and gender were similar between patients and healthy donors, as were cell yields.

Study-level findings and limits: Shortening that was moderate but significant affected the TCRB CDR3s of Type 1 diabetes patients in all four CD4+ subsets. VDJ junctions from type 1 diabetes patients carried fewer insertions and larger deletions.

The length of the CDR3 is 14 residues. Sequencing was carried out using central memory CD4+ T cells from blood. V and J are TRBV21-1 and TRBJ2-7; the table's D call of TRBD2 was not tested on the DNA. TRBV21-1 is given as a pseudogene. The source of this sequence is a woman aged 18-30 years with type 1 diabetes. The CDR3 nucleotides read TGTGCCAGCAGCAAGCGAGGGAAAGGGTACGAGCAGTACTTC. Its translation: CASSKRGKGYEQYF.